This entry lists 27 T cell receptor beta chains sequenced from one sample in a study of blood T cell repertoires in COVID-19. The method was immunoSEQ multiplex PCR; TCRdb's version includes in-frame clones alone and lacks a portion of them. This table holds fewer than 500,000 clones, 87% found once. Sequences were obtained from PBMCs or T cells enriched from blood (not recorded which). The receptors stem from a woman younger than 35 with acute COVID-19.

This clone was detected a few times. The chain couples TRBV10-2 to TRBJ2-5, with 11 bases lining up with TRBD1. The CDR3 extends over 16 amino acids. Germline CDR1 and CDR2: WSHSY and SAAADI. V dropped 3 bases and J dropped 1; count of bases not matched to a gene: 4. The CDR3 spells CASSDAGTGGQETQYF. The CDR3 bases are TGCGCCAGCAGTGACGCCGGGACAGGGGGCCAAGAGACCCAGTACTTC.

The CDR3 DNA follows: TGCAGTGCTAGTAGGTCGACAGGAAGGATCTACGAGCAGTACTTC. It translates to CSASRSTGRIYEQYF. V is TRBV20-1 and J is TRBJ2-7, with D perhaps matching TRBD1 (6 bases). V was cut by 3 bases and J by 3 bases, with 18 bases left in between. The germline gives CDR1 DFQATT, CDR2 SNEGSKA (reference sequence). This CDR3 has 15 amino acids.

The chain joins TRBV5-4 to TRBJ2-7; 8 bases fit TRBD2. The CDR3 extends over 16 amino acids. Germline V gene lookup returns CDR1 SGHNT and CDR2 YYREEE (reference sequence). V was clipped by 3 bases and J by 1 base; unmatched bases: 9. The CDR3, as DNA: TGTGCCAGCAGCTATGGGAGCGCTAGCGGGTCCTACGAGCAGTACTTC. Residues: CASSYGSASGSYEQYF.

This clone was counted a single time. The rearrangement joins TRBV19 to TRBJ1-1; tentative D call: TRBD1 (6 bases). The CDR3 extends over 13 amino acids. Trimming removed 6 bases from V and 7 bases from J, with 15 bases in between. From germline, CDR1 is LNHDA and CDR2 SQIVND (reference sequence). In DNA form, the CDR3 reads TGTGCCAGTAGGGAACAGGGAAAAGGTGAAGCTTTCTTT. Translated, it gives CASREQGKGEAFF.

The chain has TRBV21-1 and TRBJ1-6; the D call of TRBD1 is as the table states it, not checked on the DNA. TRBV21-1 is an annotated pseudogene. This CDR3 has 16 amino acids. The CDR3 coding sequence is TGTGCCAGCAGCAAACAGAGGACAGGGGTTAATTCACCCCTCCACTTT. Its translation: CASSKQRTGVNSPLHF.

The chain couples TRBV6-5 to TRBJ1-3; D ambiguous. The V gene lost 8 bases and the J gene lost 0 bases, with 11 bases spanning the gap. The CDR3 is 14 residues long. CDR1 and CDR2 (germline): MNHEY, SVGAGI. CDR3 in amino acids: CASSVRSSGNTIYF. The CDR3 nucleotides read TGTGCCAGCTCCGTACGTAGCTCTGGAAACACCATATATTTT.

This chain links TRBV11-2 with TRBJ2-7; D is uncertain. The CDR3 length is 13 residues. Germline V gene sequence: CDR1 SGHAT, CDR2 FQNNGV. V lost 5 bases and J 1 base, leaving 9 bases between the germline ends. Here the CDR3 DNA reads TGTGCCAGCAGCACCACTACTTCCTACGAGCAGTACTTC. This gives the protein CASSTTTSYEQYF. The full variable domain, with the rest looked up from reference TRBV11-2 and TRBJ2-7, is EAGVAQSPRYKIIEKRQSVAFWCNPISGHATLYWYQQILGQGPKLLIQFQNNGVVDDSQLPKDRFSAERLKGVDSTLKIQPAKLEDSAVYLCASSTTTSYEQYFGPGTRLTVT.

CDR3 sequence reads: CASSSGQGSEAFF. CDR3 sequence (DNA): TGTGCCAGCAGTTCCGGACAGGGCTCTGAAGCTTTCTTT. The chain carries TRBV6-5 and TRBJ1-1, with 8 bases that match TRBD1. CDR1 is MNHEY, CDR2 SVGAGI, per germline. The CDR3 spans 13 residues. With V trimmed by 4 bases and J by 6 bases, 4 bases remained unmatched.

This clone was observed a few times. This chain links TRBV29-1 with TRBJ2-7, with 12 positions matching TRBD1. The CDR3 runs 15 residues. With V trimmed by 7 bases and J by 4 bases, 11 bases remained unmatched. CDR1 is SQVTM and CDR2 is ANQGSEA in the germline V gene. The CDR3 region is CSAENRDRGLYEQYF. For the CDR3, the DNA is TGCAGCGCTGAGAACCGGGACAGGGGGCTGTACGAGCAGTACTTC.

The chain combines TRBV9 with TRBJ1-6; D might be TRBD1 (5 bases). Germline assignment: CDR1 SGDLS and CDR2 YYNGEE. The CDR3 contains 14 residues. V lost 0 bases and J lost 7, with 8 bases in between. CDR3 sequence: CASSVGNRNSPLHF. The CDR3 coding sequence is TGTGCCAGCAGCGTAGGCAACAGGAATTCACCCCTCCACTTT.

The V call is TRBV2, the J call TRBJ2-7, with D possibly matching TRBD2 (7 bases). The CDR3 loop spans 19 amino acids. The germline CDR1 and CDR2 sequences are SNHLY and FYNNEI. Between the trimmed V and J ends, which lost 2 bases and 3 bases, there was a span of 26 bases. CDR3 protein: CASSETGGLSGKRGYEQYF. The DNA for the CDR3 is TGTGCCAGCAGTGAAACGGGGGGCCTCAGCGGGAAGAGGGGCTACGAGCAGTACTTC.

V gene TRBV11-1 combines with J gene TRBJ2-2; D not resolved. V was trimmed by 3 bases and J by 6 bases, leaving 8 bases between them. Germline CDR1 and CDR2: SGHAT and FQDESV (reference sequence). This CDR3 is built from 13 residues. CDR3 residues: CASSFGPAGELFF. DNA of the CDR3: TGTGCCAGCAGCTTTGGCCCCGCCGGGGAGCTGTTTTTT.

The chain uses TRBV5-5 and TRBJ1-3; no clear D. Germline-derived CDR1 and CDR2 are SGHKS and YYEKEE (reference sequence). Deletions cut 0 bases from V and 8 bases from J, with 9 bases between. This CDR3 region has 13 residues. CDR3 bases: TGTGCCAGCAGCTTGGGAGGGTCGGACACCATATATTTT. This gives the protein CASSLGGSDTIYF.

The genes are TRBV2 and TRBJ2-7, with D possibly matching TRBD2 (6 bases). Germline V gene lookup returns CDR1 SNHLY and CDR2 FYNNEI. The V gene lost 4 bases and the J gene lost 3 bases, with 16 bases spanning the gap. The CDR3 sequence is 15 residues long. CDR3 amino acids: CASSAKGEVDYEQYF. CDR3 sequence (DNA): TGTGCCAGCAGTGCGAAAGGGGAGGTGGACTACGAGCAGTACTTC.

The chain carries TRBV2 and TRBJ1-5; a weak D match, TRBD1 (5 bases). The V gene's germline CDR1 is SNHLY and CDR2 FYNNEI. The CDR3 length is 14 residues. With 7 bases removed from V and 5 bases from J, the gap between germline ends came to 15 bases. The CDR3 region is CASNPWGDDQPQHF. DNA of the CDR3: TGTGCCAGCAACCCCTGGGGGGACGATCAGCCCCAGCATTTT.

The chain couples TRBV19 to TRBJ2-1; tentative D call: TRBD2 (5 bases). This CDR3 region has 12 residues. Germline values: CDR1 LNHDA, CDR2 SQIVND (reference sequence). Trimming pared 2 bases from V and 10 bases from J, leaving 9 bases between. The CDR3 DNA follows: TGTGCCAGTAGTATACTAGCTAGAGAGCAGTTCTTC. Residues: CASSILAREQFF.

The chain couples TRBV4-1 to TRBJ2-7; D is possibly TRBD1 (6 bases). Germline CDR1 is MGHRA and CDR2 is YSYEKL. The CDR3 covers 12 residues. V gave up 1 base and J gave up 6 bases, with 7 bases separating them. The CDR3 bases are TGCGCCAGCAGCCAAGTGGGGGCCGAGCAGTACTTC. Translation gives CASSQVGAEQYF.

V gene TRBV11-3 combines with J gene TRBJ2-7; D possibly corresponds to TRBD2 (6 bases). CDR3 length: 13 residues. Germline CDR1 is SGHNT and CDR2 is YENEEA. V was cut by 3 bases and J by 5 bases, with 11 bases left in between. CDR3 sequence: CASSFLRGHEQYF. The CDR3 bases are TGTGCCAGCAGCTTTCTGCGGGGCCACGAGCAGTACTTC.

This clone has more than one count but fewer than ten. V gene TRBV11-2 combines with J gene TRBJ1-2, with 8 bases matching TRBD1. Germline trimming cut 0 bases from V and 8 bases from J; bases unmatched to any gene: 8. The germline V gene has CDR1 SGHAT and CDR2 FQNNGV. The CDR3 length is 15 residues. CDR3 coding DNA: TGTGCCAGCAGCTTAGACCTGGGACAGGCCGGGGGCTACACCTTC. It translates to CASSLDLGQAGGYTF.

The chain is built from TRBV2 and TRBJ2-5; 10 nucleotides line up with TRBD1. J lost 5 bases, V lost 8 bases, and 8 bases had no gene match. Germline V gene lookup returns CDR1 SNHLY and CDR2 FYNNEI. This CDR3 has 14 amino acids. This CDR3 reads CASRKDRGRETQYF. In nucleotides, the CDR3 is TGTGCCAGCCGAAAGGACAGGGGGAGGGAGACCCAGTACTTC.

The chain has TRBV24-1 and TRBJ2-3; TRBD1 aligns across 8 bases. Germline V gene sequence: CDR1 KGHDR, CDR2 SFDVKD. The V gene end was trimmed by 10 bases and the J gene end by 2 bases; junction bases not matched to a gene: 13. This CDR3 region has 16 residues. The CDR3 sequence: CATQDWTGKATDTQYF. In DNA, the CDR3 is TGTGCCACGCAAGATTGGACAGGGAAGGCCACAGATACGCAGTATTTT.

The chain is built from TRBV5-1 and TRBJ2-5, with D perhaps TRBD1 (5 bases). V was trimmed by 4 bases and J by 5 bases, leaving 15 bases between them. Per germline, CDR1 SGHRS and CDR2 YFSETQ. This CDR3 region has 14 residues. Here the CDR3 DNA reads TGCGCCAGCAGCCTCGGACACGGCAGGGAGACCCAGTACTTC. This translates into CASSLGHGRETQYF.

This CDR3 reads CATSMGRGNTIYF. DNA of the CDR3: TGTGCCACCAGTATGGGCCGGGGGAACACCATATATTTT. This chain joins TRBV19 and TRBJ1-3; D might be TRBD1 (5 bases). The CDR3 is made up of 13 amino acids. CDR1 is LNHDA, CDR2 SQIVND, per germline (reference sequence). V lost 10 bases and J 7 bases, leaving 17 bases between the germline ends.

This sequence joins TRBV18 and TRBJ2-1, with 8 positions matching TRBD1. The CDR3 runs to 14 residues. V lost 3 bases to trimming and J lost 10 bases; unmatched junction nucleotides: 8. Germline assignment: CDR1 KGHSH and CDR2 LQKENI. The CDR3, as DNA: TGTGCCAGCTCACCTGTGACAGGGGTCCGAGAGCAGTTCTTC. Its translation: CASSPVTGVREQFF.

V usage is TRBV6-5 and J usage is TRBJ1-6; TRBD1 matches 10 bases. V trimming: 8 bases; J trimming: 9 bases; junction bases outside the gene matches: 4. Per the germline V gene, CDR1 is MNHEY and CDR2 is SVGAGI. The CDR3 has 13 residues. CDR3 DNA: TGTGCCAGCTGGACAGGGGGGACTTCACCCCTCCACTTT. The encoded protein is CASWTGGTSPLHF.

The CDR3, as DNA: TGCAGTGCTAGTAGCGTCCTCCACACCGGGGAGCTGTTTTTT. Translation gives CSASSVLHTGELFF. The gene calls are TRBV20-1 and TRBJ2-2; tentatively, D is TRBD2 (5 bases). This CDR3 has 14 residues. CDR1 and CDR2 (germline): DFQATT, SNEGSKA (reference sequence). Deletions cut 3 bases from V and 3 bases from J, with 11 bases between.

This rearrangement joins TRBV6-5 to TRBJ2-5, with 8 bases aligning to TRBD2. Germline assignment: CDR1 MNHEY and CDR2 SVGAGI. This CDR3 contains 13 residues. The V segment lost 6 bases and the J segment 5 bases; nucleotides outside the gene matches: 5. Here the CDR3 reads CASRRGGGETQYF. In DNA, the CDR3 is TGTGCCAGCAGACGGGGGGGCGGGGAGACCCAGTACTTC.